This T cell receptor (beta chain) emerged from a study of CD8 T cells in ankylosing spondylitis. Study results and limitations: In ankylosing spondylitis blood, a motif of eight highly homologous TCR beta variants appeared characteristic.

Preparation of TCR beta libraries was done by quantitative 5'-RACE with molecular barcodes. TCRdb called the 5' RACE reads again in MiXCR, with one record for every CDR3 protein. The data hold roughly 470,000 distinct CDR3 sequences, with more than 25% observed a single time. As for this clonotype: What it binds is unknown.

Germline V gene sequence: CDR1 SGHRS, CDR2 YFSETQ. CDR3 length: 14 amino acids. After removal of 4 bases from V and 4 bases from J, the junction contained 8 bases not matched to a gene. This receptor was taken from a male donor with ankylosing spondylitis. The specimen was blood, either unsorted or a sorted T cell fraction (not recorded which). This chain uses TRBV5-1 with TRBJ2-7; 7 bases map to TRBD2. The CDR3 DNA reads TGCGCCAGCAGCGTTGGGGCGGGGGAGTACGAGCAGTACTTC. It yields the protein CASSVGAGEYEQYF.